This T cell receptor beta chain is from a study of cytotoxic CD8 clonotypes in ibrutinib-treated CLL. About the study: Timing of response sample collection was a median around twelve months after treatment start, with a range of 6 to 36. Study observations and caveats: Samples were collected at differing times from sustained-remission and progressing patients. The study found public clonotypes uncommon, contracting or stable on treatment.

TCRdb's table, derived via immunoSEQ multiplex PCR, lists solely in-frame clones and lacks some. The repertoire holds 330,000 or so clones, with about 61% as singletons. About this clone itself: Its antigen remains unknown.

V was pared by 4 bases and J by 5 bases, with 7 bases of the junction left unmatched. The CDR3 covers 15 residues. Germline CDR1 is MGHRA and CDR2 is YSYEKL. Sequencing used PBMCs, obtained after 36 months of ibrutinib treatment. The source of this sequence is a human donor with chronic lymphocytic leukemia. The chain combines TRBV4-1 with TRBJ1-3; the match to TRBD1 covers 8 bases. CDR3: CASSPGQALRNTIYF. The DNA of the CDR3 is TGCGCCAGCAGCCCGGGACAGGCGTTAAGAAACACCATATATTTT.